This T cell receptor beta chain derives from a study of blood T cell repertoires in COVID-19. Only in-frame clones appear in the TCRdb table, and some are missing; sequencing was by immunoSEQ multiplex PCR. The sample lists 55,000 to 80,000 clones; 65% to 90% were seen once. Trimming removed 6 bases from V and 1 base from J; junction bases left unmatched: 4. Germline-derived CDR1 and CDR2 are SGHAT and FQNNGV. CDR3 length: 14 residues. Sequencing was done on a sample of peripheral blood. V gene TRBV11-2 combines with J gene TRBJ2-5, with 8 bases identical to TRBD2. The sequence was obtained from an elderly man with active COVID-19. The CDR3 loop reads CASRLGLVQETQYF. The CDR3 DNA follows: TGTGCCAGCAGATTGGGACTAGTCCAAGAGACCCAGTACTTC.